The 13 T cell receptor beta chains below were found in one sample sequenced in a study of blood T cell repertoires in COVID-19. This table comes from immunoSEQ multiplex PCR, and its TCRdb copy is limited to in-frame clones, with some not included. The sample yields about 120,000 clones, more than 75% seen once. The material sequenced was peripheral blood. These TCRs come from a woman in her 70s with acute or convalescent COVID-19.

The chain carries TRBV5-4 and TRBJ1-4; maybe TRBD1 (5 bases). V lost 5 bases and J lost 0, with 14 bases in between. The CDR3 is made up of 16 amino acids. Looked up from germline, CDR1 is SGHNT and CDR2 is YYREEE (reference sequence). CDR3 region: CASSITGGATNEKLFF. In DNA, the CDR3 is TGTGCCAGCAGTATTACCGGGGGAGCAACTAATGAAAAACTGTTTTTT.

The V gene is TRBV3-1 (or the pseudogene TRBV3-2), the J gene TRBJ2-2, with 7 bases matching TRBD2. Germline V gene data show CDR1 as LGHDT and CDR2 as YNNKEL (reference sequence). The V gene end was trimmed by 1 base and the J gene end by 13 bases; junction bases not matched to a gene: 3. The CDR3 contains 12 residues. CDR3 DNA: TGTGCCAGCAGCCAAGCTGGGAGGGGGCTGTTTTTT. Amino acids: CASSQAGRGLFF.

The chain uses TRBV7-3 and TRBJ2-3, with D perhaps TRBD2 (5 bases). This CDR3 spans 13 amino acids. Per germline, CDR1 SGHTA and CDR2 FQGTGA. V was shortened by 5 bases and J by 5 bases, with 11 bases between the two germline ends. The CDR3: CASSATGIDTQYF. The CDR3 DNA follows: TGTGCCAGCAGCGCCACGGGGATAGATACGCAGTATTTT.

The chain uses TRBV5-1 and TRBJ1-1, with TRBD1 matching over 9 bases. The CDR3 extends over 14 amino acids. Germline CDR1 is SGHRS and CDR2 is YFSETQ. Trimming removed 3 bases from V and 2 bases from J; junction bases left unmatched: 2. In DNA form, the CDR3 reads TGCGCCAGCAGCTGGGGACAGGGTAACACTGAAGCTTTCTTT. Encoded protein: CASSWGQGNTEAFF. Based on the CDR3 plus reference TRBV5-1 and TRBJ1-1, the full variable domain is KAGVTQTPRYLIKTRGQQVTLSCSPISGHRSVSWYQQTPGQGLQFLFEYFSETQRNKGNFPGRFSGRQFSNSRSEMNVSTLELGDSALYLCASSWGQGNTEAFFGQGTRLTVV.

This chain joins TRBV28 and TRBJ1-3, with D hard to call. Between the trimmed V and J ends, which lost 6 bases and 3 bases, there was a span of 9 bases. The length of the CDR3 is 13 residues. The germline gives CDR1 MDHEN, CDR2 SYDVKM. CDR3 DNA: TGTGCCAGCAGCCCCCCTTATGGAAACACCATATATTTT. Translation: CASSPPYGNTIYF.

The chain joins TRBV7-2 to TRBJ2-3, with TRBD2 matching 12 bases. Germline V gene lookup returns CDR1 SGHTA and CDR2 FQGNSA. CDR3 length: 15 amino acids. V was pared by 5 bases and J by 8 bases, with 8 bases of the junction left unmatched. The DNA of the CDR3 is TGTGCCAGCAGCCCAGGGCTAGCGGGGGGGCCTACGCAGTATTTT. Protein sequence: CASSPGLAGGPTQYF.

This chain's CDR3 is CASSLSVNTEAFF. Here the CDR3 DNA reads TGTGCCAGCAGTCTATCGGTGAACACTGAAGCTTTCTTT. The V gene is TRBV6-5, the J gene TRBJ1-1; the D is unclear. V lost 5 bases and J 0 bases, leaving 7 bases between the germline ends. Looked up from germline, CDR1 is MNHEY and CDR2 is SVGAGI. The CDR3 sequence is 13 residues long.

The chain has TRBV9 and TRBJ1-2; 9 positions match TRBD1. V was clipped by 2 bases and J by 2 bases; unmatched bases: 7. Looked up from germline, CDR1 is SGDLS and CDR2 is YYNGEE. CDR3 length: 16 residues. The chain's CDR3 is CASSVTGTGRNYGYTF. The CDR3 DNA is TGTGCCAGCAGCGTTACCGGGACAGGGCGCAACTATGGCTACACCTTC. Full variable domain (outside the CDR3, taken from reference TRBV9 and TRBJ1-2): DSGVTQTPKHLITATGQRVTLRCSPRSGDLSVYWYQQSLDQGLQFLIQYYNGEERAKGNILERFSAQQFPDLHSELNLSSLELGDSALYFCASSVTGTGRNYGYTFGSGTRLTVV.

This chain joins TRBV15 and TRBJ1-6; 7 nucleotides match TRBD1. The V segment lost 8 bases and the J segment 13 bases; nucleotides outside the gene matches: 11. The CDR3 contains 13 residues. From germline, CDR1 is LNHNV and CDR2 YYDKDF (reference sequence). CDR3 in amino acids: CATQEGQFPPLHF. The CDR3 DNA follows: TGTGCCACCCAGGAGGGACAGTTCCCTCCCCTCCACTTT.

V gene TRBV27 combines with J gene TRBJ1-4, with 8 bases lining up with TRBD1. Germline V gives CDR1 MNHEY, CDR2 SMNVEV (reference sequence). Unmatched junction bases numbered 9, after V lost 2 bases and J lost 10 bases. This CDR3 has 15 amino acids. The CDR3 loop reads CASSLTWTGLRKLFF. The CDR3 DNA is TGTGCCAGCAGTTTAACTTGGACAGGGCTTCGAAAACTGTTTTTT. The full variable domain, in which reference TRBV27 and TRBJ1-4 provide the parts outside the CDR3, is EAQVTQNPRYLITVTGKKLTVTCSQNMNHEYMSWYRQDPGLGLRQIYYSMNVEVTDKGDVPEGYKVSRKEKRNFPLILESPSPNQTSLYFCASSLTWTGLRKLFFGSGTQLSVL.

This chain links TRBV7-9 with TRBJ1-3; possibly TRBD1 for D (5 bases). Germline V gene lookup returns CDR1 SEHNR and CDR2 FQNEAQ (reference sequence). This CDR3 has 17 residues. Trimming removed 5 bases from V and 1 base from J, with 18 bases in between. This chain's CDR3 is CASSRGTVLGSGNTIYF. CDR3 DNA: TGTGCCAGCAGCCGCGGGACGGTCCTTGGATCTGGAAACACCATATATTTT.

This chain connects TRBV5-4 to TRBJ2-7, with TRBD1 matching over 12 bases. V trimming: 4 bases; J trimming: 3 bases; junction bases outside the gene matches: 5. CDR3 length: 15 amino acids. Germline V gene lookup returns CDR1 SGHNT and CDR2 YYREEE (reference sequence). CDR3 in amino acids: CASSTGQGAVYEQYF. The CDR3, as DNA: TGTGCCAGCAGCACGGGACAGGGGGCAGTCTACGAGCAGTACTTC.

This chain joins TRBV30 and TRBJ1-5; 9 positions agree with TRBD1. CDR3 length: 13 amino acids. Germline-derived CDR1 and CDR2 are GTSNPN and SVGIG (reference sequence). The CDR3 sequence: CASGTGLDQPQHF. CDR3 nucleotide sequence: TGTGCTTCCGGGACAGGGTTGGATCAGCCCCAGCATTTT.